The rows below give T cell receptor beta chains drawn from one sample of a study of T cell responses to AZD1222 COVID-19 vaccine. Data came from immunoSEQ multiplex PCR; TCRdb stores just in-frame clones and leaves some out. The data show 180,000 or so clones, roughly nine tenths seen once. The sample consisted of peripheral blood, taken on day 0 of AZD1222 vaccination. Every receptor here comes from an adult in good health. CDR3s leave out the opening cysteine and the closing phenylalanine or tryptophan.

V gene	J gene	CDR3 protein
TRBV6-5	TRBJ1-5	ASSYSTGSSQPQH
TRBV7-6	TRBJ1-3	ASSLGGGRRSGNTIY
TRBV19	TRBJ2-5	ASQRDRGETQY
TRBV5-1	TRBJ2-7	ASSLWPTSGSYEQY
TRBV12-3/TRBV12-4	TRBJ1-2	ASSSGQLSGYT
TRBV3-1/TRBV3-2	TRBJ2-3	ASSPWVAGGPDTQY
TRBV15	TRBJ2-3	ATTIAASTDTQY
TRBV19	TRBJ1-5	ASNGYSNQPQH
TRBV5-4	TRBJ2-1	ASSSGAGHNEQF
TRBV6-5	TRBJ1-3	ASRPNSGNTIY
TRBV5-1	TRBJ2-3	ASSLGLGGTDTQY
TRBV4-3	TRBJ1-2	ASSQVGGTGGSHYGYT
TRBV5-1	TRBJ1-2	ASSSRGPGYGYT
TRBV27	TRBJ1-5	ASSLSTGSNQPQH
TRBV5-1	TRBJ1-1	ASSWGLDVGEAF
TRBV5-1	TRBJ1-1	ASSLRGGTNTEAF
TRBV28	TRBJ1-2	ASSPPGSNYGYT
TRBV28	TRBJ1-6	ASRSGGNSPLH
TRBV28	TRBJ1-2	ASSTSYGYT
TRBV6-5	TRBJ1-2	ASSYSPTGGNYGYT
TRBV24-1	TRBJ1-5	ATSDVGVGQPQH
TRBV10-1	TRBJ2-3	ASSGGRTADTQY
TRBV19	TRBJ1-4	ASSGARGFNEKLF
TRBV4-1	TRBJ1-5	ASSPRDRDSNQPQH
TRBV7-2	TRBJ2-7	ASSYSGSSYEQY
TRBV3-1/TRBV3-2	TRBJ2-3	ASSQDPPGTSGTDTQY
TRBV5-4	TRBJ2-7	ASSPSGRRSEQY
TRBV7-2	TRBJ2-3	ASSLAQRLTDTQY
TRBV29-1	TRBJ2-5	SVDGSGSVETQY
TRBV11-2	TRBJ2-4	ASSLVPGLAKNIQY
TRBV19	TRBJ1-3	ASRQWPSGNTIY
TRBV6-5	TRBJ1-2	ASTQTRQDRYGYT
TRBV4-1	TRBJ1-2	ASSQETGSQRDYGYT
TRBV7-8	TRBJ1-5	ASSLKTRGGNQPQH
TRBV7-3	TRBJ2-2	ASSLLPGQGYTGELF
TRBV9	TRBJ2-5	ASSAGLAGLQETQY
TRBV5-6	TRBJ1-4	ASSKGPATNEKLF
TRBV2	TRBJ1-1	ASSTDRLLTEAF
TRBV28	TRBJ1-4	ASSSSTGPTLSLNEKLF
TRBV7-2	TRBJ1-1	ASSLERNTEAF
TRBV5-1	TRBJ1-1	ASSRQAIGTEAF
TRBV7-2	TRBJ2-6	ASSLDPGFGANVLT
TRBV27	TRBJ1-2	ASSLQGVGYGYT
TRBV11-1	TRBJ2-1	ASRALALMGEQF
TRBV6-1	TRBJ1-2	ASSELPGQGLSNYGYT
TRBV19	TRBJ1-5	ASSMGGNQPQH
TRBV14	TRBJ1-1	ASSQGAEDRGAWNTEAF
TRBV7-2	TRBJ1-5	ASSSDRGGQPQH
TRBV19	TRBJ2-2	ASTVGTRGNTGELF
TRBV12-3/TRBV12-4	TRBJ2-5	ASSGTGGTQY
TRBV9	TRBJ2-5	ASAQGGSSGQETQY
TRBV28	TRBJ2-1	ASSRKPEQF